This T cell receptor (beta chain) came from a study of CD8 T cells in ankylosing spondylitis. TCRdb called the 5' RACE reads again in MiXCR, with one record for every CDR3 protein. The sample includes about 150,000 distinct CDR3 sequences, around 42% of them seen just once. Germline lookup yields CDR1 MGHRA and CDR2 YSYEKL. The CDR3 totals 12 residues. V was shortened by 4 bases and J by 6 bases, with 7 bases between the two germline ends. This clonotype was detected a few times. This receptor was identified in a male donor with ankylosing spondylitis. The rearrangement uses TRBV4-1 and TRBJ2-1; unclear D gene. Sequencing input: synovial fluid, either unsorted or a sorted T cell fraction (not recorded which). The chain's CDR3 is CASSPTGNEQFF. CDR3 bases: TGCGCCAGCAGCCCCACTGGCAATGAGCAGTTCTTC.